This TCR beta chain was sequenced in a study of cytomegalovirus exposure and HLA in healthy donors. The PCR made use of 60 Vbeta and 13 Jbeta primers. Repertoires were generated with immunoSEQ multiplex PCR, while TCRdb's copy carries only in-frame clones and drops some. The sample includes 93,000 or so clones, more than 65% seen only once; the top ten take about 9.4%. Donors were nominally healthy when sampled, though unrecorded immune exposures were likely. The CDR3 has 13 amino acids. Germline lookup yields CDR1 SGHRS and CDR2 YFSETQ. V was trimmed by 7 bases and J by 0 bases, leaving 11 bases between them. Study-wide points: Rare sequences made up most TCRs, while some public TCRs were found in many donors. The productive fraction for most TCR beta V segments was about 90% or about 30% in an earlier analysis.

About this clone: As yet, its antigen is unknown.

The sequencing sample was made of PBMCs. The TCR originated in a woman aged 18-29 years in good health and CMV-seropositive. The J gene is TRBJ2-7, the V gene TRBV5-1; TRBD1 is a possible D gene (6 bases). CDR3 DNA sequence: TGCGCCAGCGCCCAACAGGGCTCCTACGAGCAGTACTTC. This encodes CASAQQGSYEQYF.